This TCR beta chain emerged from a study of shared clonotypes between healthy human individuals. Remarks on this clone: Its target is not known.

Points from the study as a whole: When naive CD4 clonotypes were compared across a handful of donors, about 4.8% were shared.

The study drew its donors from healthy HIV-negative adults without recent acute infections or vaccinations. The CD8 memory fraction combined CD45RO+ cells with TemRA cells (CCR7-negative CD45RA+). In germline, CDR1 is SNHLY, CDR2 FYNNEI. J gave up 1 base and V 6 bases, and 6 bases lay outside the gene matches. This CDR3 is 15 amino acids long. Per the original methods: Owing to the provision of junction-only sequences devoid of quality scores by immunoSEQ, filtering differed. TCRdb's table, derived via immunoSEQ multiplex PCR, lists solely in-frame clones and lacks some. The V and J calls and clone size come from that table; D and trimming were worked out from the DNA. The data hold about 380,000 clones, with around 96% observed a single time.

The receptor was derived from a man between 25 and 39 years old in good health. Sequencing was done on a sample of memory CD8+ T cells sorted from blood. Subset defined: CD45RO+ cells pooled with CCR7-negative TemRA cells. The gene calls are TRBV2 and TRBJ2-7; 10 bases are a match to TRBD1. This CDR3 is CASRLPGQGSYEQYF. CDR3 sequence (DNA): TGTGCCAGCAGGTTACCGGGACAGGGGTCCTACGAGCAGTACTTC.